This T cell receptor beta chain was documented in a study of T cell clones after liver transplantation. Study overall: Standard immunosuppression, with no induction, continued until 12-24 months after transplant.

Trimming at V came to 10 bases and at J to 4 bases, leaving 13 bases not matched to a gene. Germline-derived CDR1 and CDR2 are SNHLY and FYNNEI. This CDR3 is 14 amino acids long. The protocol was immunoSEQ multiplex PCR, while the TCRdb copy is restricted to in-frame clones and leaves out a portion. The table has roughly 49,000 clones, roughly 71% seen once; the top ten hold less than 10%. This sample comprised CD4+ T cells from blood, obtained roughly 56 months after liver transplant. The chain is built from TRBV2 and TRBJ2-7, with 7 nucleotides matching TRBD1. The receptor was derived from a human patient who received a liver transplant. T cells may partly derive from the graft donor. The CDR3 spells CATKSGTASYEQYF. The DNA for the CDR3 is TGTGCCACCAAATCCGGGACAGCCTCTTACGAGCAGTACTTC.